This TCR beta chain is from a study of control samples from healthy donors and cancer patients. The CDR3 loop spans 16 amino acids. The germline V and J ends were trimmed by 6 bases and 5 bases, with 20 bases remaining between them. Germline V gives CDR1 MNHEY, CDR2 SMNVEV (reference sequence). Only in-frame clones appear in the TCRdb table, and some are missing; sequencing was by immunoSEQ multiplex PCR. The sample has over 90,000 clones, around 90% seen once. The sample taken for sequencing was blood. The genes are TRBV27 and TRBJ1-5; TRBD1 might be the D (5 bases). This sequence originates from a woman aged 18-29 years in good health. The CDR3: CASSSVLQGSDQPQHF. The CDR3, as DNA: TGTGCCAGCAGCTCCGTCCTCCAGGGATCCGATCAGCCCCAGCATTTT.